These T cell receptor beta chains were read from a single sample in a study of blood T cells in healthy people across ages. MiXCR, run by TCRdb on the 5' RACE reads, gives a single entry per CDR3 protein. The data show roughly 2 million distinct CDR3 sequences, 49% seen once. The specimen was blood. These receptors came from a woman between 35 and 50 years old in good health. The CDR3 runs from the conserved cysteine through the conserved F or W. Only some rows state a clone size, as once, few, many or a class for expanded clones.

CASSIGLNFEQYF	TRBV19	few	TRBJ2-7
CASSSPGRTNSPLHF	TRBV7-2	-	TRBJ1-6
CTSSFAGANYGYTF	TRBV7-2	-	TRBJ1-2
CASSLTTGIAYNEQFF	TRBV7-3	-	TRBJ2-1
CASSRGLYYEQYF	TRBV27	-	TRBJ2-7
CASSPGQFGDTQYF	TRBV7-3	few	TRBJ2-3
CASSPRIPRAFF	TRBV28	-	TRBJ1-1
CASSLGTGRADTQYF	TRBV12-3/TRBV12-4	-	TRBJ2-3
CASRATGVWGSPLHF	TRBV28	once	TRBJ1-6
CASTPDQGYEQYF	TRBV28	few	TRBJ2-7
CASSWDRSQYNEQFF	TRBV13	-	TRBJ2-1
CASRRTTLRETQYF	TRBV5-1	-	TRBJ2-5
CSASIGGAGSGDTQYF	TRBV20-1	-	TRBJ2-3
CASSQGPPYEQYF	TRBV10-2	-	TRBJ2-7
CASSPATGVYYGYTF	TRBV28	-	TRBJ1-2
CASSYLAGTGMVGQPQHF	TRBV7-2	-	TRBJ1-5
CSARRRGLTDTQYF	TRBV20-1	-	TRBJ2-3
CSVRQGAGRNTEAFF	TRBV29-1	-	TRBJ1-1
CAISDPGQGEKLFF	TRBV10-3	once	TRBJ1-4
CASSQGAATIPSGANVLTF	TRBV3-1	few	TRBJ2-6
CASAKAGVGNNEQFF	TRBV12-5	few	TRBJ2-1
CASSLLLRVETQYF	TRBV7-2	many	TRBJ2-5
CASSDRTSGNEQFF	TRBV5-1	once	TRBJ2-1
CASSQSSSPGQRLGGALNEQFF	TRBV14	-	TRBJ2-1
CASSQGISDTQYF	TRBV3-1	few	TRBJ2-3
CASSQGTGGTFF	TRBV5-5	-	TRBJ2-1
CASNPRMGLGYTF	TRBV6-5	few	TRBJ1-2
CASSWRTGKDSPLHF	TRBV5-1	-	TRBJ1-6
CASRRQRGSTDTQYF	TRBV2	-	TRBJ2-3
CASRLGRDLQETQYF	TRBV10-1	-	TRBJ2-5
CASSHRTGTYEQYF	TRBV4-1	few	TRBJ2-7
CASTLQGTQPQHF	TRBV6-6	-	TRBJ1-5
CASSGGPSYNEQFF	TRBV2	-	TRBJ2-1
CSASGASGGRADTQYF	TRBV20-1	once	TRBJ2-3
CASSLDVGRFPNYGYTF	TRBV5-1	-	TRBJ1-2
CASSLLSEGTSNEQFF	TRBV28	-	TRBJ2-1